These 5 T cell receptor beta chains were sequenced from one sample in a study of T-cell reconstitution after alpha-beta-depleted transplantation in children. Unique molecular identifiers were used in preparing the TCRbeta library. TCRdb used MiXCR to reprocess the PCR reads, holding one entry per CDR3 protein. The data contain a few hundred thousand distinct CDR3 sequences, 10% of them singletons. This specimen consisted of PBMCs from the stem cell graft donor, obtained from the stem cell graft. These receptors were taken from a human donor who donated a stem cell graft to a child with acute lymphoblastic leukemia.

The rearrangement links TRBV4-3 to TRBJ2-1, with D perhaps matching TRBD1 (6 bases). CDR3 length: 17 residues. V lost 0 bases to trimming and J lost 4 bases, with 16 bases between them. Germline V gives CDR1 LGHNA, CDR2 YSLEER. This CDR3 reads CASSQDIWAGAYNEQFF. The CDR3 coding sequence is TGCGCCAGCAGCCAAGATATCTGGGCAGGGGCATACAATGAGCAGTTCTTC.

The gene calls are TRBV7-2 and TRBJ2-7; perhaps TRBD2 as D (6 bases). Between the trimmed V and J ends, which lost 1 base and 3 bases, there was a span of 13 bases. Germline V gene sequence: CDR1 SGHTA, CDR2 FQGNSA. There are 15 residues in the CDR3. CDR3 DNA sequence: TGTGCCAGCAGCTTAGTGGCGGGAAGCTACTACGAGCAGTACTTC. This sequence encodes CASSLVAGSYYEQYF.

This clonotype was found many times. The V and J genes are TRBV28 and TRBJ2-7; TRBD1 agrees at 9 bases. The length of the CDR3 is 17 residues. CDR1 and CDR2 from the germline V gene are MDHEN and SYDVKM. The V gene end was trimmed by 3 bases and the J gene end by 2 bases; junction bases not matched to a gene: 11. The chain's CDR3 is CASSFGVGQGATYEQYF. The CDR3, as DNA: TGTGCCAGCAGTTTTGGGGTGGGACAGGGAGCCACCTACGAGCAGTACTTC.

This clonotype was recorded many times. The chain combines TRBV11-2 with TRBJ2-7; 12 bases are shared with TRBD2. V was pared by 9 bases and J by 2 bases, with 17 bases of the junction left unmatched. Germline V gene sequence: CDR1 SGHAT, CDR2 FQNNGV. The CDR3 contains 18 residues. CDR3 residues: CARILAGGSIRGPYEQYF. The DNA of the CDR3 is TGTGCCAGAATACTAGCGGGAGGTTCAATCAGGGGCCCCTACGAGCAGTACTTC.

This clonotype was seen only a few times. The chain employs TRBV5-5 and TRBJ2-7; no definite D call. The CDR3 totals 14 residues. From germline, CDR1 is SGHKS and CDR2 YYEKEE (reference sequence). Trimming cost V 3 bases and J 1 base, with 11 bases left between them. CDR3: CASSSTQESYEQYF. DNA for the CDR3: TGTGCCAGCAGCTCCACCCAAGAGTCCTACGAGCAGTACTTC.